This record looks at one T cell receptor (beta chain) sequence and its context. Its antigen is not identified. TCRdb redid the calling of the RT-PCR reads with MiXCR, one entry per CDR3 protein. The top ten hold 7.5% to 9% of the sample, which has 600,000 to 850,000 distinct CDR3 sequences, 13% to 15% seen once. CDR1 and CDR2 (germline): LGHNA, YNFKEQ. Germline trimming cut 0 bases from V and 1 base from J; bases unmatched to any gene: 9. The CDR3 sequence is 18 residues long. This entry is derived from a study of response to subunit inactivated influenza vaccine. Study-wide points: Few additional T cells are recruited per seasonal influenza vaccination, authors suggested.

This sequence was found in a man aged 45-65 years who received an inactivated influenza vaccine. Sequences were derived from PBMCs from blood, sampled approximately 15 days before vaccination. The chain carries TRBV4-2 and TRBJ1-5; 7 positions agree with TRBD1. In nucleotides, the CDR3 is TGTGCCAGCAGCCAAGATGGGGGGACAGTGTACAGCAATCAGCCCCAGCATTTT. Encoded protein: CASSQDGGTVYSNQPQHF.